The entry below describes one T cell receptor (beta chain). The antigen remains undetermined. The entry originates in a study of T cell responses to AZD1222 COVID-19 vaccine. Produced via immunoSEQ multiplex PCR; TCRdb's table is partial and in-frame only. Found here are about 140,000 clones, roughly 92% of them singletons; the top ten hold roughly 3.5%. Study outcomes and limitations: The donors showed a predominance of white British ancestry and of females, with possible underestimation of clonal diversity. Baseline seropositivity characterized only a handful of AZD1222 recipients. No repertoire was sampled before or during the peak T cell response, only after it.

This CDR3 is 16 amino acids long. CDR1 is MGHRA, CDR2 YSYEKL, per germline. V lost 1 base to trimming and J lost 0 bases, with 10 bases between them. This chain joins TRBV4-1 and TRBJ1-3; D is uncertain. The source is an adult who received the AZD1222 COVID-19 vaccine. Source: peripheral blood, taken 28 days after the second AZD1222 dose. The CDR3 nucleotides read TGCGCCAGCAGCCAAGGGGCGGCTTTCTCTGGAAACACCATATATTTT. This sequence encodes CASSQGAAFSGNTIYF.